A single sample is the source of the 20 T cell receptor beta chains below, sequenced in a study of glioma-infiltrating T cells. Amplification of TCR alpha and beta CDR3 regions from RNA used iRepertoire nested multiplex PCR. A single record per CDR3 protein comes from TCRdb applying MiXCR to the multiplex PCR reads. Of fewer than 200,000 distinct CDR3 sequences listed, roughly a third are singletons. The specimen was glioma tissue, nonneoplastic brain tissue, or PBMCs (not recorded which). These receptors were obtained from a human donor with low-grade glioma or glioblastoma, undergoing nonglioma brain surgery, or in good health (not recorded which).

Many counts were recorded for this clonotype. The rearrangement links TRBV27 to TRBJ1-5; D uncertain. Germline values: CDR1 MNHEY, CDR2 SMNVEV (reference sequence). With 0 bases removed from V and 5 bases from J, the gap between germline ends came to 11 bases. This CDR3 has 15 residues. The DNA of the CDR3 is TGTGCCAGCAGTTTATCGATCCGGGTAGATCAGCCCCAGCATTTT. Its translation: CASSLSIRVDQPQHF.

This clonotype was seen many times. The CDR3 bases are TGCAGTGCTAGTTTGGGGGCGGTCCAGGGAGAGACCCAGTACTTC. The encoded protein is CSASLGAVQGETQYF. The rearrangement links TRBV20-1 to TRBJ2-5; maybe TRBD1 (6 bases). Germline CDR1 is DFQATT and CDR2 is SNEGSKA (reference sequence). Between the trimmed V and J ends, which lost 3 bases and 4 bases, there was a span of 18 bases. This CDR3 contains 15 residues.

The rearrangement uses TRBV4-3 and TRBJ2-5; D is perhaps TRBD2 (6 bases). The V gene lost 1 base and the J gene lost 2 bases, with 17 bases spanning the gap. Germline V gene data show CDR1 as LGHNA and CDR2 as YSLEER. CDR3 size: 17 residues. CDR3 region: CASSQVVRESVQETQYF. CDR3 coding DNA: TGCGCCAGCAGCCAAGTCGTACGGGAGTCAGTACAAGAGACCCAGTACTTC.

Remarks on this clonotype: A much larger clone is a single base away; this may be a read error. The V gene is TRBV27, the J gene TRBJ1-1; 7 bases match TRBD1. The CDR3 is 16 amino acids. Losses at the gene ends were 7 bases for V and 6 bases for J; bases not matched to a gene: 17. Germline V CDR1 and CDR2: MNHEY, SMNVEV (reference sequence). CDR3 DNA sequence: TGTGCCAGCACTCCCGGGACAGAGGGATTGAGGGCTGAAGCTTTCTTT. Translated, it gives CASTPGTEGLRAEAFF.

This clonotype was counted ten times or more. The chain is built from TRBV6-1 and TRBJ2-3; TRBD2 agrees at 7 bases. V trimming: 5 bases; J trimming: 3 bases; junction bases outside the gene matches: 11. There are 16 residues in the CDR3. CDR1 and CDR2 (germline): MNHNS, SASEGT. CDR3 nucleotide sequence: TGTGCCAGCAGTTCCCTCGGGGGGAGTATAACAGATACGCAGTATTTT. It translates to CASSSLGGSITDTQYF.

This clonotype was seen ten or more times. This chain's CDR3 is CASSQAGAYEQYF. The CDR3 bases are TGTGCCAGCAGCCAAGCCGGAGCCTACGAGCAGTACTTC. This sequence joins TRBV3-1 and TRBJ2-7; no definite D call. Germline values: CDR1 LGHDT, CDR2 YNNKEL (reference sequence). V was shortened by 1 base and J by 2 bases, with 6 bases between the two germline ends. This CDR3 spans 13 amino acids.

There are many counts of this clonotype. V and J are TRBV29-1 and TRBJ2-3; 8 bases map to TRBD1. Germline CDR1 SQVTM, CDR2 ANQGSEA. The length of the CDR3 is 15 residues. J was trimmed by 3 bases and V by 3 bases; bases with no gene match: 8. CDR3 sequence: CSVELRGQVTDTQYF. CDR3 sequence (DNA): TGCAGCGTTGAGTTACGGGGACAGGTAACAGATACGCAGTATTTT.

Many counts were recorded for this clonotype. The CDR3 spells CASSSRVRNTEAFF. In DNA, the CDR3 is TGTGCCAGCAGTTCCAGGGTTCGTAACACTGAAGCTTTCTTT. The chain is built from TRBV12-3 or TRBV12-4 and TRBJ1-1, with D possibly matching TRBD1 (5 bases). CDR3 length: 14 amino acids. Trimming removed 4 bases from V and 2 bases from J, with 11 bases in between.

Concerning this clonotype: This may come from a read error, since a much larger clone is one base off. V and J are TRBV7-2 and TRBJ2-7, with TRBD1 as a possible D gene (6 bases). The CDR3 totals 13 residues. V was pared by 5 bases and J by 5 bases, with 13 bases between. CDR1 and CDR2 from the germline V gene are SGHTA and FQGNSA. The CDR3 DNA is TGTGCCAGCAGCCGGTCCCAGGGGAACGAGCAGTACTTC. Residues: CASSRSQGNEQYF.

The rearrangement uses TRBV27 and TRBJ2-7, with a weak D call TRBD1 (6 bases). The V gene lost 6 bases and the J gene lost 2 bases, with 17 bases spanning the gap. The germline CDR1 and CDR2 sequences are MNHEY and SMNVEV (reference sequence). This CDR3 has 15 amino acids. CDR3 in DNA: TGTGCCAGCAGCGTAGGAGTCGACAGGACCTACGAGCAGTACTTC. This encodes CASSVGVDRTYEQYF.

Notes on this clonotype: This may come from a read error, since a much larger clone is one base off. Here the CDR3 omits its conserved ending phenylalanine or tryptophan, so a read error is the likely source. The rearrangement links TRBV19 to TRBJ1-2; 7 nucleotides align to TRBD1. Germline V gene sequence: CDR1 LNHDA, CDR2 SQIVND (reference sequence). V lost 5 bases, J lost 7 bases, and 4 bases stayed unmatched. There are 12 residues in the CDR3. The CDR3 spells CASSPNRGGYTY. CDR3 coding DNA: TGTGCCAGTAGTCCGAACAGGGGTGGCTACACCTAC.

This clonotype was counted between two and nine times. The chain employs TRBV29-1 and TRBJ2-7; possibly TRBD2 for D (5 bases). V lost 4 bases to trimming and J lost 5 bases, with 15 bases between them. The germline gives CDR1 SQVTM, CDR2 ANQGSEA. The CDR3 totals 13 residues. The CDR3 DNA reads as TGCAGCGTTGTGTCCGGGAATAGGGACGAGCAGTACTTC. Its protein is CSVVSGNRDEQYF.

The chain carries TRBV5-1 and TRBJ1-1; 7 nucleotides line up with TRBD1. Germline CDR1 reads SGHRS; CDR2 reads YFSETQ. The CDR3 loop spans 16 amino acids. The V segment lost 5 bases and the J segment 5 bases; nucleotides outside the gene matches: 15. Written as DNA, the CDR3 is TGCGCCAGCAGTACTAACCTACAGGGGAGAGGAACTGAAGCTTTCTTT. Amino acids: CASSTNLQGRGTEAFF.

This clonotype occurred many times. The chain carries TRBV15 and TRBJ1-1; 8 nucleotides align to TRBD1. Losses at the gene ends were 1 base for V and 5 bases for J; bases not matched to a gene: 3. Germline values: CDR1 LNHNV, CDR2 YYDKDF (reference sequence). This CDR3 spans 14 amino acids. The CDR3 loop is CATSRGQGRTEAFF. The CDR3 nucleotides read TGTGCCACCAGCAGAGGACAGGGGAGAACTGAAGCTTTCTTT.

This clonotype has at least ten counts. This sequence joins TRBV7-2 and TRBJ1-4; 7 bases agree with TRBD1. Germline assignment: CDR1 SGHTA and CDR2 FQGNSA. The CDR3 spans 15 residues. V lost 4 bases, J lost 2 bases, and 4 bases stayed unmatched. CDR3 DNA: TGTGCCAGCAGCTCAGGGGGGCAGACTAATGAAAAACTGTTTTTT. Translation gives CASSSGGQTNEKLFF.

This clonotype came up many times. The V and J genes are TRBV7-2 and TRBJ2-1; 7 bases are a match to TRBD2. The CDR3 is 15 residues long. Looked up from germline, CDR1 is SGHTA and CDR2 is FQGNSA. The trim removed 4 bases at V and 2 bases at J, leaving 5 bases unmatched. CDR3 protein: CASSSSSGPYNEQFF. Written as DNA, the CDR3 is TGTGCCAGCAGCTCCTCTAGCGGACCCTACAATGAGCAGTTCTTC.

This clonotype was seen repeatedly, ten times or more. The V gene is TRBV24-1, the J gene TRBJ2-7; no reliable D call. This CDR3 is 11 amino acids long. Germline CDR1 reads KGHDR; CDR2 reads SFDVKD. Trimming took off 6 bases at V and 7 bases at J, with 9 bases between the two ends. This CDR3 is CATSKNQEQYF. CDR3 nucleotide sequence: TGTGCCACCAGTAAAAACCAGGAGCAGTACTTC.

This clonotype was detected many times. The chain joins TRBV12-5 to TRBJ1-1; D perhaps matches TRBD1 (6 bases). With 7 bases removed from V and 3 bases from J, the gap between germline ends came to 15 bases. CDR1 and CDR2 from the germline V gene are LGHNT and FRNRAP. This CDR3 region has 14 residues. Here the CDR3 DNA reads TGTGCTAGTGTCGACAGTACAGGGTACACTGAAGCTTTCTTT. Translated, it gives CASVDSTGYTEAFF.

This clonotype was seen ten or more times. This sequence joins TRBV4-1 and TRBJ1-2, with D tentatively TRBD1 (5 bases). The CDR3 covers 20 residues. The V and J ends lost 5 bases and 2 bases respectively, with 30 bases between them. Germline CDR1 reads MGHRA; CDR2 reads YSYEKL. The CDR3 here is CASSSGGTGTAIHRNYGYTF. The CDR3, as DNA: TGCGCCAGCAGCTCGGGAGGTACCGGGACGGCAATACACAGAAACTATGGCTACACCTTC.

This clonotype was detected many times. The chain joins TRBV7-8 to TRBJ2-7; D not resolved. This CDR3 region has 16 residues. Germline CDR1 SGHVS, CDR2 FQNEAQ. Trimming stripped 3 bases from V and 2 bases from J, with 17 bases between. In nucleotides, the CDR3 is TGTGCCAGCAGCTTCTCGCTTTGGGCCGAAACCTACGAGCAGTACTTC. This translates into CASSFSLWAETYEQYF.